These 27 T cell receptor beta chains came from one sample sequenced in a study of Graves' ophthalmopathy and Graves' hyperthyroidism. The sequenced template was RNA, covering the TCR beta CDR3 region. Second-round multiplex PCR came after first-round RT-PCR with HTBI primers. One entry per CDR3 protein, called by TCRdb with MiXCR from the multiplex PCR reads. The sample lists about 600,000 distinct CDR3 sequences; less than 45% were seen once. Sequencing was performed on peripheral blood or thyroid tissue (not recorded which). These receptors were taken from an adult man with Graves' hyperthyroidism.

In its sample, this clonotype was seen many times. This rearrangement joins TRBV5-1 to TRBJ2-7; TRBD2 aligns across 10 bases. The CDR3 spans 16 residues. The V gene's germline CDR1 is SGHRS and CDR2 YFSETQ. The V gene end was trimmed by 4 bases and the J gene end by 4 bases; junction bases not matched to a gene: 11. The CDR3 DNA sequence: TGCGCCAGCAGCAAAGACCTAGCGGGAGTTTATTACGAGCAGTACTTC. Translating it yields CASSKDLAGVYYEQYF.

This clonotype showed up just a few times. V and J are TRBV6-5 and TRBJ2-2; 10 bases agree with TRBD1. Germline V gene sequence: CDR1 MNHEY, CDR2 SVGAGI. Trimming at V came to 6 bases and at J to 4 bases, leaving 5 bases not matched to a gene. The CDR3 extends over 15 amino acids. The CDR3: CASRKDRGFTGELFF. As DNA, the CDR3 is TGTGCCAGCAGAAAGGACAGGGGGTTCACCGGGGAGCTGTTTTTT.

CDR3 nucleotide sequence: TGTGCCAGTAGTATGAGACGGGGGGGCCACACCGGGGAGCTGTTTTTT. The encoded protein is CASSMRRGGHTGELFF. The V gene is TRBV19, the J gene TRBJ2-2, with 8 positions matching TRBD2. Germline loops: CDR1 LNHDA, CDR2 SQIVND (reference sequence). The CDR3 runs 16 residues. J was trimmed by 3 bases and V by 3 bases; bases with no gene match: 6. Full variable domain (rest looked up from reference TRBV19 and TRBJ2-2): DGGITQSPKYLFRKEGQNVTLSCEQNLNHDAMYWYRQDPGQGLRLIYYSQIVNDFQKGDIAEGYSVSREKKESFPLTVTSAQKNPTAFYLCASSMRRGGHTGELFFGEGSRLTVL.

In its sample, this clonotype was seen many times. The genes are TRBV12-5 and TRBJ1-1, with TRBD1 matching over 7 bases. Per the germline V gene, CDR1 is LGHNT and CDR2 is FRNRAP. The J segment lost 3 bases and the V segment lost 0 bases, leaving 4 bases of the junction unmatched. CDR3 length: 15 amino acids. The CDR3 coding sequence is TGTGCTAGTGGTTTGGTAAGGCAGGGGGACACTGAAGCTTTCTTT. This gives the protein CASGLVRQGDTEAFF.

The J gene is TRBJ2-7, the V gene TRBV25-1, with D perhaps TRBD1 (6 bases). The tail of the sequence fits TRBJ2-1 better, so the J call may be wrong. Germline V gene data show CDR1 as MGHDK and CDR2 as SYGVNS. The CDR3 covers 13 residues. The CDR3: CASSFLRGDEQFF. The DNA of the CDR3 is TGTGCCAGCAGCTTCCTCAGGGGTGATGAGCAGTTCTTC.

The chain carries TRBV7-2 and TRBJ2-7, with 8 bases identical to TRBD1. The CDR3 covers 14 residues. Germline V gene data show CDR1 as SGHTA and CDR2 as FQGNSA. V gave up 6 bases and J gave up 2 bases; unmatched junction bases: 6. The CDR3: CASRPGGIAYEQYF. CDR3 sequence (DNA): TGTGCCAGCAGACCAGGGGGCATTGCCTACGAGCAGTACTTC.

This clonotype has ten or more counts. The chain is built from TRBV4-1 and TRBJ2-5; 9 nucleotides align to TRBD1. CDR3 size: 14 residues. Germline lookup yields CDR1 MGHRA and CDR2 YSYEKL. The J segment lost 4 bases and the V segment lost 4 bases, leaving 4 bases of the junction unmatched. CDR3 region: CASSPGTGRETQYF. The CDR3 DNA reads TGCGCCAGCAGCCCCGGGACAGGGAGAGAGACCCAGTACTTC.

This clonotype appeared many times. The rearrangement links TRBV7-9 to TRBJ2-7; possible D gene TRBD1, 6 bases. V lost 0 bases and J lost 7, with 13 bases in between. The CDR3 has 14 residues. Germline V gene sequence: CDR1 SEHNR, CDR2 FQNEAQ (reference sequence). CDR3 coding DNA: TGTGCCAGCAGCTTAGCGTGGGGGCAGGGAGAGCAGTACTTC. It specifies CASSLAWGQGEQYF.

A few counts support this clonotype. The chain has TRBV6-5 and TRBJ1-3, with TRBD1 matching over 7 bases. The CDR3 extends over 16 amino acids. With 2 bases clipped from V and 2 bases from J, the junction kept 6 bases outside the gene matches. Germline V gene sequence: CDR1 MNHEY, CDR2 SVGAGI. CDR3 nucleotide sequence: TGTGCCAGCAGTTACCTAGGGGGCGAGGCTGGAAACACCATATATTTT. Protein product: CASSYLGGEAGNTIYF.

The genes are TRBV19 and TRBJ2-3, with D possibly being TRBD1 (6 bases). CDR1 LNHDA and CDR2 SQIVND come from the germline V gene (reference sequence). The CDR3 extends over 13 amino acids. V dropped 4 bases and J dropped 11 bases, with 16 bases sitting between them. CDR3 DNA: TGTGCCAGTAGTACGACAGGAACGGTTGTGCAGTATTTT. Amino acid sequence: CASSTTGTVVQYF.

The table lists this clonotype with many counts. The V call is TRBV4-2, the J call TRBJ1-1; D ambiguous. The CDR3 runs 12 residues. The germline gives CDR1 LGHNA, CDR2 YNFKEQ. V was trimmed by 1 base and J by 9 bases, leaving 9 bases between them. CDR3 residues: CASSQAAQQAFF. CDR3 nucleotide sequence: TGTGCCAGCAGCCAAGCAGCACAGCAAGCTTTCTTT.

This clonotype has only a few counts. V is TRBV7-3 and J is TRBJ2-3; 12 bases are a match to TRBD2. Germline-derived CDR1 and CDR2 are SGHTA and FQGTGA. The CDR3 runs to 17 residues. After removal of 5 bases from V and 0 bases from J, the junction contained 6 bases not matched to a gene. Here the CDR3 reads CASSPGTSGPSTDTQYF. CDR3 DNA sequence: TGTGCCAGCAGCCCAGGGACTAGCGGGCCGAGCACAGATACGCAGTATTTT.

This clonotype showed up many times. CDR3 protein: CASSRDRQSYEQYF. CDR3 coding DNA: TGTGCCAGCAGCCGGGACAGGCAATCCTACGAGCAGTACTTC. The rearrangement joins TRBV7-8 to TRBJ2-7, with 8 bases that match TRBD1. Trimming at V came to 5 bases and at J to 1 base, leaving 4 bases not matched to a gene. CDR3 length: 14 amino acids. CDR1 and CDR2 from the germline V gene are SGHVS and FQNEAQ.

There are many counts of this clonotype. The CDR3: CASSVAGGGNQPQHF. The DNA of the CDR3 is TGTGCCAGCAGTGTGGCAGGGGGCGGCAATCAGCCCCAGCATTTT. The J gene is TRBJ1-5, the V gene TRBV2; TRBD1 matches 8 bases. The length of the CDR3 is 15 residues. In germline, CDR1 is SNHLY, CDR2 FYNNEI. V lost 4 bases and J lost 2; bases outside the gene matches: 4.

The chain joins TRBV6-6 to TRBJ1-5, with TRBD1 matching 8 bases. V lost 5 bases, J lost 5 bases, and 8 bases stayed unmatched. The CDR3 covers 15 residues. CDR1 MNHNY and CDR2 SVGAGI come from the germline V gene (reference sequence). DNA for the CDR3: TGTGCCAGCAGTGGTGGGACAGGCGAGTATCAGCCCCAGCATTTT. Translating it yields CASSGGTGEYQPQHF.

This clonotype was seen only once. The V gene is TRBV20-1, the J gene TRBJ1-1, with D possibly TRBD1 on 6 matching bases. CDR1 and CDR2 (germline): DFQATT, SNEGSKA (reference sequence). This CDR3 is built from 12 residues. V was trimmed by 6 bases and J by 4 bases, leaving 12 bases between them. The CDR3 DNA reads TGCAGTGCAAACAGGGTTGGCACTGAAGCTTTCTTT. Its protein product is CSANRVGTEAFF.

This clonotype was counted between two and nine times. The chain uses TRBV20-1 and TRBJ1-2; 11 bases fit TRBD1. CDR1 and CDR2 from the germline V gene are DFQATT and SNEGSKA (reference sequence). Trimming took 4 bases from V and 8 from J; bases not matched to a gene: 6. This CDR3 has 13 amino acids. In nucleotides, the CDR3 is TGCAGTGCTAAAAGGACAGGGGGCAGCGGCTACACCTTC. It specifies CSAKRTGGSGYTF.

This clonotype was counted a few times. The CDR3 DNA reads as TGTGCCAGCAGTGAAGCCTCGGATACGCAGTATTTT. It translates to CASSEASDTQYF. The V call is TRBV2, the J call TRBJ2-3; D is unresolved. Trimming took 0 bases from V and 6 from J, leaving 4 bases between them. The germline CDR1 and CDR2 sequences are SNHLY and FYNNEI. This CDR3 has 12 amino acids.

Comments on this clonotype: Being one base from a much bigger clone, this may be a read error. The CDR3 spells CASSPRQGSNTEALF. The CDR3 DNA is TGTGCCAGCAGCCCCCGACAGGGGTCGAACACTGAAGCTCTCTTT. The chain recombines TRBV9 with TRBJ1-1; 8 bases agree with TRBD1. The germline V gene encodes CDR1 SGDLS and CDR2 YYNGEE. The CDR3 sequence is 15 residues long.

In its sample, this clonotype was seen many times. This chain uses TRBV6-6 with TRBJ1-2; D gene ambiguous. The germline V gene encodes CDR1 MNHNY and CDR2 SVGAGI (reference sequence). Trimming took 0 bases from V and 6 from J, leaving 8 bases between them. The CDR3 is made up of 13 amino acids. The CDR3 sequence: CASSYSTTDGYTF. In nucleotides, the CDR3 is TGTGCCAGCAGTTACTCGACAACGGATGGCTACACCTTC.

This clonotype has ten or more counts. The V call is TRBV4-1, the J call TRBJ1-2; tentative D call: TRBD1 (6 bases). The CDR3 runs to 12 residues. The germline CDR1 and CDR2 sequences are MGHRA and YSYEKL. The V end lost 4 bases, the J end lost 8 bases, and 11 bases lay between the germline ends. CDR3: CASSRSGVGYTF. The CDR3 nucleotides read TGCGCCAGCAGCCGCTCAGGGGTAGGCTACACCTTC.

The V call is TRBV11-3, the J call TRBJ2-3; D is uncertain. The V gene lost 0 bases and the J gene lost 5 bases, with 9 bases spanning the gap. Germline CDR1 reads SGHNT; CDR2 reads YENEEA. The CDR3 covers 14 residues. DNA of the CDR3: TGTGCCAGCAGCTTAGAGGCTCTAGAAGATACGCAGTATTTT. Translated, it gives CASSLEALEDTQYF.

Ten or more counts support this clonotype. The gene calls are TRBV12-3 or TRBV12-4 and TRBJ1-2, with 11 bases that match TRBD1. The CDR3 sequence is 14 residues long. V lost 5 bases and J lost 9; bases outside the gene matches: 8. The CDR3 spells CASSPGQGARSYTF. In DNA, the CDR3 is TGTGCCAGCAGTCCTGGACAGGGGGCGCGCAGCTACACCTTC.

The chain joins TRBV10-1 to TRBJ2-3; the D is unclear. CDR1 is WNHNN, CDR2 SYGVQD, per germline (reference sequence). V was clipped by 0 bases and J by 11 bases, with 12 bases between them. The CDR3 is 13 amino acids. The chain's CDR3 is CASSESNPFMQYF. CDR3 nucleotides: TGCGCCAGCAGTGAGTCGAACCCCTTTATGCAGTATTTT.

This clonotype was counted many times. CDR3 sequence: CSARDINRAYEQYF. CDR3 in DNA: TGCAGTGCTAGAGATATAAACCGAGCTTACGAGCAGTACTTC. The rearrangement joins TRBV20-1 to TRBJ2-7; D is ambiguous. The germline V and J ends were trimmed by 0 bases and 4 bases, with 13 bases remaining between them. Per the germline V gene, CDR1 is DFQATT and CDR2 is SNEGSKA (reference sequence). This CDR3 is 14 amino acids long.

This clonotype was seen only a few times. The rearrangement links TRBV20-1 to TRBJ1-1; D unresolved. CDR3 size: 14 residues. CDR1 and CDR2 (germline): DFQATT, SNEGSKA (reference sequence). The germline V and J ends were trimmed by 4 bases and 0 bases, with 12 bases remaining between them. The CDR3 sequence: CSAIVGTLNTEAFF. CDR3 DNA: TGCAGTGCTATAGTCGGAACTTTGAACACTGAAGCTTTCTTT.

This clonotype was seen only once. A much more abundant neighbour one base away suggests this may be a read error. The chain joins TRBV7-9 to TRBJ2-7, with D hard to call. The V and J ends lost 8 bases and 0 bases respectively, with 17 bases between them. Per germline, CDR1 SEHNR and CDR2 FQNEAQ (reference sequence). The CDR3 runs 15 residues. As DNA, the CDR3 is TGTGCCAGCGGCCTGGGTTTCCAAAGCTCCTACGAGCAGTACTTC. Translated, it gives CASGLGFQSSYEQYF.